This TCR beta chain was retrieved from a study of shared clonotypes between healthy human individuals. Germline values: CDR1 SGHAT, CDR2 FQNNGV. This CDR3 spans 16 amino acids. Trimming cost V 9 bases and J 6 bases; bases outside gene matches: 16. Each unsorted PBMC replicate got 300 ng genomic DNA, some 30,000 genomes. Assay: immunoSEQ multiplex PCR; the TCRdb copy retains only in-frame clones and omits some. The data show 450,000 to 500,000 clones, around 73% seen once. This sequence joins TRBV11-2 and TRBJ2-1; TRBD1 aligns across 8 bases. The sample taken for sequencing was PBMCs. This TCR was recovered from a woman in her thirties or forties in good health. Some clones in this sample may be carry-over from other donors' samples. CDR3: CASKPGAGGYSNEQFF. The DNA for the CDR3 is TGTGCCAGTAAACCGGGGGCAGGGGGCTATTCCAATGAGCAGTTCTTC.